This T cell receptor beta chain is from a study of immunodeficiency (dated by TCRdb to the late 2010s). In the study overall: The repertoires were analyzed to search for VDJ recombination defects and oligoclonality.

Before TCR sequencing, CD3+CD8+ T cells were sorted from fresh PBMCs. Genomic DNA was isolated using the QIAamp DNA Blood Mini Kit and then sent out for immunoSEQ repertoire analysis. CDR3 regions were amplified by multiplex PCR from a standard quantity of genomic DNA template. An Illumina platform was used to sequence the PCR products. The authors processed their data as follows. Alignment of sequences was done against a reference, and the V, D and J gene definitions came from IMGT. To eliminate PCR and sequencing errors, a nearest-neighbor clustering algorithm combined closely related sequences. V, D and J usage in productive unique and total sequences was analyzed using ImmunoSEQ Analyzer tools and R version 3.6.1. TCRdb provides this immuneACCESS table in a form limited to in-frame rearrangements. Some clones are lacking; in checked studies, under half of them reflect an unresolved V gene, and why the rest are absent is not known. V and J calls and clone size are as listed in that table; D and trimming were resolved from the DNA. This sample comprises roughly 3,400 clones, around nine tenths of them detected only once. The ten largest clonotypes hold 12% of the sample.

Including cysteine and phenylalanine, the CDR3 has 17 amino acids. The kept DNA is CDR3 alone, 51 bases in frame from the first base. A distance of 12 bases separates the germline ends of V and J, which lose 0 bases and 0 bases respectively. For CDR1 and CDR2, the germline V gene lists MGHRA and YSYEKL. Overall study results and their limits: Based on top-100 and total clonotype frequencies, severe oligoclonality showed up in patient CD8+ T cells, whereas patient CD4+ T cells did not show severe oligoclonality. Compared with control CD8+ T cells, patient CD8+ T cells had restricted TRB V-J pairing and reduced productive entropy. In entropy comparisons, n=3 (open circles) was shown for patients versus healthy controls, and a thymic development effect was only suggested as possible.

As regards this clone: Its antigen remains undetermined. Qualities for individual bases were not recorded, and no much larger clone is one base off.

The chain is made from TRBV4-1 and TRBJ2-1, with the D gene not clear enough to name. What was sequenced was CD8+ T cells from blood. The sequence came from a human donor in good health. The DNA sequence is as follows: TGCGCCAGCAGCCAAGATGCGGCTCCCAGCTCCTACAATGAGCAGTTCTTC. Protein translation: CASSQDAAPSSYNEQFF.